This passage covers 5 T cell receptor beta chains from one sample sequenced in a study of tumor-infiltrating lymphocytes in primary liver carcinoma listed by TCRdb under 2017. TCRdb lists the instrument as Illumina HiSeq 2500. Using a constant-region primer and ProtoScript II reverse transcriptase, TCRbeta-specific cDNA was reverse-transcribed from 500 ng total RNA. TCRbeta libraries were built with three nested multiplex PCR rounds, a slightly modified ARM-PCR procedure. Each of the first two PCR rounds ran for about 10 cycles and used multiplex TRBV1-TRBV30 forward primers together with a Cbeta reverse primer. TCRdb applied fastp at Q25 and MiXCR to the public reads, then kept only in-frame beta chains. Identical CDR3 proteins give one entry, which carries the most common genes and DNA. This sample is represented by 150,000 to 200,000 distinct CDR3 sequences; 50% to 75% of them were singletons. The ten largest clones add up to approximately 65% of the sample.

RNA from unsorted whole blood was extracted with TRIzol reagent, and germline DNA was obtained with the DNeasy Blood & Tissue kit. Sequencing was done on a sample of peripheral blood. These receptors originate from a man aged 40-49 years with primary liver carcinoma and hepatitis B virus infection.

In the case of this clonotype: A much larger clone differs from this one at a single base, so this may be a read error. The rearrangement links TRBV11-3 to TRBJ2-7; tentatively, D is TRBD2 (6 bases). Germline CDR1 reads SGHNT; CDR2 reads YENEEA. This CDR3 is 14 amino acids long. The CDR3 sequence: CASSPGAGSYEQNF. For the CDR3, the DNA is TGTGCCAGCAGCCCCGGGGCGGGGTCCTACGAGCAGAACTTC.

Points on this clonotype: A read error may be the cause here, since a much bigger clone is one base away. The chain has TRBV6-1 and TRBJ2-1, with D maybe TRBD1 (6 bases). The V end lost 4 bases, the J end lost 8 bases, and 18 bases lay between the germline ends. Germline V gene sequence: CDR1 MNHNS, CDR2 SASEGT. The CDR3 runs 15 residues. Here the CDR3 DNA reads TGTGCCAGCAGTGTACGGGCAAGGGCAGGGGATGAGCAGTTCTTC. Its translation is CASSVRARAGDEQFF.

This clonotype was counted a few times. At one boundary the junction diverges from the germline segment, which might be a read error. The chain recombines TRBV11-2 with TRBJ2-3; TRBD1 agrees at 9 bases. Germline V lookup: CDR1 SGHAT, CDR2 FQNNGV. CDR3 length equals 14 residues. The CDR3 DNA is TGTGCCAGCAGCTTCGACAGGGGGACAGATATGCAGTACTTT. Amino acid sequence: CASSFDRGTDMQYF.

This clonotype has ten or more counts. CDR3 in amino acids: CSAGTGNTEAFF. The CDR3 region has the DNA TGCAGCGCCGGGACGGGGAACACTGAAGCTTTCTTT. The V gene is TRBV29-1, the J gene TRBJ1-1, with a tentative D call TRBD1 (5 bases). This CDR3 contains 12 residues. The V end lost 7 bases, the J end lost 1 base, and 10 bases lay between the germline ends. CDR1 is SQVTM, CDR2 ANQGSEA, per germline.

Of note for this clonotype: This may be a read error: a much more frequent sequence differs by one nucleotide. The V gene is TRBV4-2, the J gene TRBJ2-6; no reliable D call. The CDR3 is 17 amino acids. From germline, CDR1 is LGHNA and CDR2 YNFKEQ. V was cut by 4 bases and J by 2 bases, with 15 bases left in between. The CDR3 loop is CASSPREDLAGANVLTF. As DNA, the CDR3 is TGTGCCAGCAGCCCCCGAGAAGATTTGGCTGGGGCCAACGTCCTGACTTTC.